This passage covers 21 T cell receptor beta chains from one sample sequenced in a study of control samples from healthy donors and cancer patients. Assay: immunoSEQ multiplex PCR; the TCRdb copy retains only in-frame clones and omits some. Of approximately 220,000 clones listed, about 95% are singletons. Sequences were obtained from blood. The receptor set was obtained from a man aged 45-65 years in good health.

V and J are TRBV18 and TRBJ2-3; D is ambiguous. V lost 3 bases, J lost 2 bases, and 9 bases lay in between. The CDR3 covers 14 residues. Germline V gene sequence: CDR1 KGHSH, CDR2 LQKENI. As DNA, the CDR3 is TGTGCCAGCTCACCCTACCGGAACACAGATACGCAGTATTTT. Translated, it gives CASSPYRNTDTQYF.

V and J are TRBV7-2 and TRBJ2-7; 7 bases map to TRBD1. The CDR3 has 15 amino acids. Germline loops: CDR1 SGHTA, CDR2 FQGNSA. Germline trimming cut 2 bases from V and 4 bases from J; bases unmatched to any gene: 8. This CDR3 is CASSLNRGDLYEQYF. The CDR3 region has the DNA TGTGCCAGCAGCTTAAACAGGGGCGATCTATACGAGCAGTACTTC.

CDR3 region: CAIKYNLNTEAFF. The CDR3 DNA sequence: TGTGCCATCAAATATAACTTGAACACTGAAGCTTTCTTT. This chain links TRBV10-3 with TRBJ1-1; D gene uncertain. The V gene lost 7 bases and the J gene lost 0 bases, with 9 bases spanning the gap. This CDR3 is built from 13 residues. Germline assignment: CDR1 ENHRY and CDR2 SYGVKD.

The V gene is TRBV5-1, the J gene TRBJ1-6; no firm D call. In germline, CDR1 is SGHRS, CDR2 YFSETQ. V lost 4 bases, J lost 8 bases, and 10 bases lay in between. This CDR3 spans 13 amino acids. The CDR3 here is CASSPRSDSPLHF. The CDR3, as DNA: TGCGCCAGCAGCCCCCGATCGGATTCACCCCTCCACTTT.

The CDR3 sequence is CASRTQGGVGKLFF. The DNA for the CDR3 is TGTGCCAGCAGAACACAGGGGGGCGTTGGAAAACTGTTTTTT. V and J are TRBV28 and TRBJ1-4; 8 nucleotides line up with TRBD1. Germline CDR1 reads MDHEN; CDR2 reads SYDVKM. Germline trimming cut 6 bases from V and 10 bases from J; bases unmatched to any gene: 10. The CDR3 runs to 14 residues.

The rearrangement uses TRBV18 and TRBJ1-1; D gene uncertain. The V end lost 8 bases, the J end lost 0 bases, and 10 bases lay between the germline ends. CDR1 and CDR2 from the germline V gene are KGHSH and LQKENI. The CDR3 extends over 13 amino acids. Here the CDR3 reads CASLTTVNTEAFF. CDR3 nucleotides: TGTGCCAGCCTCACCACAGTGAACACTGAAGCTTTCTTT.

V is TRBV25-1 and J is TRBJ1-6; 9 positions match TRBD1. Germline V gene data show CDR1 as MGHDK and CDR2 as SYGVNS. V gave up 4 bases and J gave up 7 bases; unmatched junction bases: 8. There are 16 residues in the CDR3. The CDR3 region is CASSGSGTGLNSPLHF. DNA for the CDR3: TGTGCCAGCAGTGGATCCGGGACAGGGTTGAATTCACCCCTCCACTTT.

The chain employs TRBV18 and TRBJ1-2, with 9 bases aligning to TRBD1. V was pared by 3 bases and J by 1 base, with 3 bases of the junction left unmatched. The CDR3 spans 15 residues. Germline V gene sequence: CDR1 KGHSH, CDR2 LQKENI. The CDR3 loop reads CASSPGQGDNYGYTF. The CDR3 DNA follows: TGTGCCAGCTCACCGGGACAGGGAGATAACTATGGCTACACCTTC. Using reference TRBV18 and TRBJ1-2 for the parts outside the CDR3, the full variable domain is NAGVMQNPRHLVRRRGQEARLRCSPMKGHSHVYWYRQLPEEGLKFMVYLQKENIIDESGMPKERFSAEFPKEGPSILRIQQVVRGDSAAYFCASSPGQGDNYGYTFGSGTRLTVV.

V is TRBV5-1 and J is TRBJ2-3; D is uncertain. The CDR3 has 11 residues. Germline values: CDR1 SGHRS, CDR2 YFSETQ. With 5 bases removed from V and 2 bases from J, the gap between germline ends came to 3 bases. The CDR3: CASSNTDTQYF. The CDR3, as DNA: TGCGCCAGCAGTAACACAGATACGCAGTATTTT.

This chain uses TRBV4-2 with TRBJ1-4; the D is unclear. Trimming took 3 bases from V and 4 from J, leaving 15 bases between them. Germline-derived CDR1 and CDR2 are LGHNA and YNFKEQ. The CDR3 has 16 residues. This CDR3 reads CASSQARAGNNEKLFF. CDR3 nucleotide sequence: TGTGCCAGCAGCCAGGCAAGGGCCGGTAATAATGAAAAACTGTTTTTT.

This chain joins TRBV6-1 and TRBJ1-6; no firm D call. CDR1 MNHNS and CDR2 SASEGT come from the germline V gene. V dropped 0 bases and J dropped 1 base, with 10 bases sitting between them. The CDR3 totals 17 residues. In DNA form, the CDR3 reads TGTGCCAGCAGTGAAGCGCGAATCGGGTCCTATAATTCACCCCTCCACTTT. It codes for CASSEARIGSYNSPLHF.

The chain links TRBV3-1 (or the pseudogene TRBV3-2) to TRBJ1-6; D gene unclear. Germline V gene sequence: CDR1 LGHDT, CDR2 YNNKEL (reference sequence). The CDR3 contains 17 residues. Trimming pared 5 bases from V and 5 bases from J, leaving 19 bases between. CDR3 sequence (DNA): TGTGCCAGCAGCAAAAAAGGAGGGAGACCCCATAATTCACCCCTCCACTTT. It translates to CASSKKGGRPHNSPLHF.

The V call is TRBV5-5, the J call TRBJ1-1; maybe TRBD1 (6 bases). Trimming cost V 4 bases and J 1 base, with 11 bases left between them. The CDR3 is 14 amino acids. In germline, CDR1 is SGHKS, CDR2 YYEKEE (reference sequence). For the CDR3, the DNA is TGTGCCAGCAGCCACCCGGACAGGAACACTGAAGCTTTCTTT. Translating gives CASSHPDRNTEAFF.

The chain combines TRBV23-1 with TRBJ2-4; 8 bases are a match to TRBD1. TRBV23-1 is flagged as an ORF with uncertain function. The CDR3 is 17 residues long. V lost 0 bases, J lost 2 bases, and 6 bases stayed unmatched. The CDR3 sequence: CASSQSGQGESKNIQYF. The CDR3 coding sequence is TGCGCCAGCAGTCAATCAGGACAGGGAGAGTCCAAAAACATTCAGTACTTC.

V is TRBV18 and J is TRBJ1-1, with 7 nucleotides matching TRBD1. V lost 6 bases, J lost 5 bases, and 3 bases stayed unmatched. The CDR3 spans 12 residues. Germline values: CDR1 KGHSH, CDR2 LQKENI. The CDR3 bases are TGTGCCAGCTCTAACAGGGGAACTGAAGCTTTCTTT. Protein: CASSNRGTEAFF.

V and J are TRBV10-1 and TRBJ1-1; D possibly corresponds to TRBD1 (5 bases). V was trimmed by 7 bases and J by 4 bases, leaving 13 bases between them. In germline, CDR1 is WNHNN, CDR2 SYGVQD (reference sequence). This CDR3 comprises 13 residues. For the CDR3, the DNA is TGCGCCAGCACCATGGGGGTTGGCACTGAAGCTTTCTTT. Residues: CASTMGVGTEAFF.

The chain carries TRBV2 and TRBJ2-1, with TRBD1 matching over 9 bases. This CDR3 is 14 amino acids long. Germline V lookup: CDR1 SNHLY, CDR2 FYNNEI. V was pared by 1 base and J by 15 bases, with 10 bases of the junction left unmatched. DNA of the CDR3: TGTGCCAGCAGTGAAGGGACAGGGGAGTCCCGACGGTTCTTC. It is translated as CASSEGTGESRRFF.

CDR3 in DNA: TGTGCCAGCAGTTTGGGAAGGGGGGGCGGCTATGGCTACACCTTC. Protein: CASSLGRGGGYGYTF. The gene calls are TRBV6-5 and TRBJ1-2; TRBD1 is a possible D gene (6 bases). V lost 4 bases and J 4 bases, leaving 16 bases between the germline ends. In germline, CDR1 is MNHEY, CDR2 SVGAGI. The CDR3 loop spans 15 amino acids.

The gene calls are TRBV18 and TRBJ2-3; no firm D call. CDR1 and CDR2 (germline): KGHSH, LQKENI. The CDR3 consists of 11 residues. The V end lost 3 bases, the J end lost 4 bases, and 2 bases lay between the germline ends. CDR3 in DNA: TGTGCCAGCTCACCCGCAGATACGCAGTATTTT. The encoded protein is CASSPADTQYF. The complete variable domain, with remaining parts taken from reference TRBV18 and TRBJ2-3, reads NAGVMQNPRHLVRRRGQEARLRCSPMKGHSHVYWYRQLPEEGLKFMVYLQKENIIDESGMPKERFSAEFPKEGPSILRIQQVVRGDSAAYFCASSPADTQYFGPGTRLTVL.

CDR3 DNA: TGTGCCAGCAGTTTCAAGTTGGACGGGGAGCTGTTTTTT. Its protein is CASSFKLDGELFF. The J gene is TRBJ2-2, the V gene TRBV27, with D hard to call. The length of the CDR3 is 13 residues. Germline values: CDR1 MNHEY, CDR2 SMNVEV (reference sequence). With 3 bases removed from V and 7 bases from J, the gap between germline ends came to 9 bases.

CDR3 loop: CASRATGAGNQPQHF. The CDR3 DNA sequence: TGTGCCAGTAGAGCAACAGGGGCAGGCAATCAGCCCCAGCATTTT. V gene TRBV19 combines with J gene TRBJ1-5, with 7 bases that match TRBD1. Germline CDR1 and CDR2: LNHDA and SQIVND (reference sequence). The CDR3 has 15 residues. J gave up 2 bases and V 6 bases, and 7 bases lay outside the gene matches. The complete variable domain, with remaining parts taken from reference TRBV19 and TRBJ1-5, reads DGGITQSPKYLFRKEGQNVTLSCEQNLNHDAMYWYRQDPGQGLRLIYYSQIVNDFQKGDIAEGYSVSREKKESFPLTVTSAQKNPTAFYLCASRATGAGNQPQHFGDGTRLSIL.